This T cell receptor beta chain derives from a study of vaccination and CD4 T cells after COVID-19. Germline CDR1 reads MNHEY; CDR2 reads SMNVEV (reference sequence). Trimming left V 3 bases short and J 0 bases short, with 12 bases between. The CDR3 covers 15 residues. Documented treatment: roughly ten-day PBMC culture with coronavirus spike peptide pools or control peptides (ViraFEST assay). As for this clonotype: Antigen: not known.

Oncomine TCR Beta short-read sequencing was applied to DNA from cultured CD4+ T cells. TCRdb re-analysed the PCR reads in MiXCR, keeping a single row per CDR3 protein. The data contain about 12,000 distinct CDR3 sequences, around half of them singletons. The chain uses TRBV27 and TRBJ2-7; no definite D call. This TCR was sampled from a human donor with COVID-19. The material was cultured CD4+ T cells from blood, obtained after SARS-CoV-2 vaccination. CDR3 sequence reads: CASSFGGSSSYEQYF. CDR3 coding DNA: TGTGCCAGCAGTTTCGGCGGATCGAGCTCCTACGAGCAGTACTTC.